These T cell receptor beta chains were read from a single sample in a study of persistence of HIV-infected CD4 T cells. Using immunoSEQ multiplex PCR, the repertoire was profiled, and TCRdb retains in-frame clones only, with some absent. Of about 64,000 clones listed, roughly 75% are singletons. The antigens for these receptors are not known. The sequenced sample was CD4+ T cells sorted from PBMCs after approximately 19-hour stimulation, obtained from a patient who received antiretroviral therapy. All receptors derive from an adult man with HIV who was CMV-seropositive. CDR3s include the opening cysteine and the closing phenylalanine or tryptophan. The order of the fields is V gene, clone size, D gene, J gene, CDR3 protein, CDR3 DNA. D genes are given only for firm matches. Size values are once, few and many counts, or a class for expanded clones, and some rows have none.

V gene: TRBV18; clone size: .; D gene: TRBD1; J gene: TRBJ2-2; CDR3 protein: CASSPTGDAGELFF; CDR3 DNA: TGTGCCAGCTCTCCAACAGGGGACGCCGGGGAGCTGTTTTTT
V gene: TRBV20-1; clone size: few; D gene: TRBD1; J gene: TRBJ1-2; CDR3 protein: CSASFSGTGGGNGYTF; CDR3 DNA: TGCAGTGCTAGTTTCTCCGGGACAGGGGGCGGAAATGGCTACACCTTC
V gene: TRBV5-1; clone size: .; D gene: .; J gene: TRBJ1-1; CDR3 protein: CASRDGTLNTEAFF; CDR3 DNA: TGCGCCAGCAGGGACGGGACGTTGAACACTGAAGCTTTCTTT
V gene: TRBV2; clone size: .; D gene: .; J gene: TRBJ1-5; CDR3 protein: CASSGLGGNQPQHF; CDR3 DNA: TGTGCCAGCAGTGGGTTGGGGGGCAATCAGCCCCAGCATTTT
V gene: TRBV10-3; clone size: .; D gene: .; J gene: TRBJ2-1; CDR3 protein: CAISERGYNEQFF; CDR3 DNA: TGTGCCATCAGTGAGAGGGGCTACAATGAGCAGTTCTTC
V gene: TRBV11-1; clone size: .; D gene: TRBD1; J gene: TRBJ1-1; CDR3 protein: CASSLGVTGGITEAFF; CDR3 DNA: TGTGCCAGCAGCTTAGGGGTTACAGGGGGCATCACTGAAGCTTTCTTT
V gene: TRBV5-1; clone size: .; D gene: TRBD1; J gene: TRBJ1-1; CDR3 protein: CASSWTGVDTEAFF; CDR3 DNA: TGCGCCAGCAGCTGGACAGGGGTTGACACTGAAGCTTTCTTT
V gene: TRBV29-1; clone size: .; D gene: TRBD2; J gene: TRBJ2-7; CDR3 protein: CSVEYGRRRGEQYF; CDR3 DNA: TGCAGCGTTGAATACGGGAGGAGAAGGGGCGAGCAGTACTTC
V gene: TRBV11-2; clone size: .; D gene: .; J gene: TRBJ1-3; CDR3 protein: CASSLVTGFGNTIYF; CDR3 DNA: TGTGCCAGCAGCTTAGTAACAGGGTTTGGAAACACCATATATTTT
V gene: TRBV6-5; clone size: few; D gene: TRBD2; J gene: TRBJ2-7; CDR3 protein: CASSYCPGGFCYEQYF; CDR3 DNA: TGTGCCAGCAGTTACTGTCCGGGAGGGTTTTGCTACGAGCAGTACTTC
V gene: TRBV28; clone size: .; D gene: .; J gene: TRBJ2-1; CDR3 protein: CASRPGGSYNEQFF; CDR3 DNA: TGTGCCAGCAGGCCTGGGGGCTCCTACAATGAGCAGTTCTTC
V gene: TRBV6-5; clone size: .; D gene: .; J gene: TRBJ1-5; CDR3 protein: CASSYSMTQPQHF; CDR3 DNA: TGTGCCAGCAGTTACTCGATGACTCAGCCCCAGCATTTT
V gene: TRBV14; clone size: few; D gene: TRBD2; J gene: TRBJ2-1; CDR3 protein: CASSQNSGDGQFF; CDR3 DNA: TGTGCCAGCAGCCAAAATAGCGGGGACGGTCAGTTCTTC
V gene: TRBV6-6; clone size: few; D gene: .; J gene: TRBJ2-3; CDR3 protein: CASKVGPSTDTQYF; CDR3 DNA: TGTGCCAGCAAAGTGGGCCCAAGCACAGATACGCAGTATTTT
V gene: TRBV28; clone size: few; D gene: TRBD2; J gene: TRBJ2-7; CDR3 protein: CASSLTPSGTRYEQYF; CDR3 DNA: TGTGCCAGCAGCCTTACCCCTAGCGGGACGCGCTACGAGCAGTACTTC
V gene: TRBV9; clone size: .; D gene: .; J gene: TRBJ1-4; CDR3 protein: CASSPQGSREEKLFF; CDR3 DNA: TGTGCCAGCAGCCCTCAGGGCTCGAGGGAGGAAAAACTGTTTTTT
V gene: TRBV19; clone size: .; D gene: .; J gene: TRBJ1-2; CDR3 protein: CASSDPGRSYGYTF; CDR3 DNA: TGTGCCAGTTCTGATCCTGGACGGAGCTATGGCTACACCTTC
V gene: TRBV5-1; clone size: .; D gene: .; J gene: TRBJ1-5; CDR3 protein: CASSLAGASPQHF; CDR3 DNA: TGCGCCAGCAGCTTGGCCGGTGCGTCTCCCCAGCATTTT
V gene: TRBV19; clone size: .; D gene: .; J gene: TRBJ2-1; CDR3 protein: CASSIPGRSSYNEQFF; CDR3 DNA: TGTGCCAGTAGTATCCCGGGACGCAGCTCCTACAATGAGCAGTTCTTC
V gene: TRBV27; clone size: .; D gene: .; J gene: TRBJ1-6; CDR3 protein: CASSFKTYSPLHF; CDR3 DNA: TGTGCCAGCAGTTTTAAAACCTATTCACCCCTCCACTTT
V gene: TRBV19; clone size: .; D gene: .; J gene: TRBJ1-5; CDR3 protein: CASSNLGQPQHF; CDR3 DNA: TGTGCCAGTAGTAACCTCGGGCAGCCCCAGCATTTT
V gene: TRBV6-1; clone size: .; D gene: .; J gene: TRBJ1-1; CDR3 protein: CASSEALWGGADTEAFF; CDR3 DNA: TGTGCCAGCAGTGAAGCGCTTTGGGGGGGGGCAGACACTGAAGCTTTCTTT
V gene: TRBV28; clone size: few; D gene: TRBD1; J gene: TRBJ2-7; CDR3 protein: CASSLTPSGQRYEQYF; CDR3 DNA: TGTGCCAGCAGTTTAACCCCCTCGGGACAGCGTTACGAGCAGTACTTC
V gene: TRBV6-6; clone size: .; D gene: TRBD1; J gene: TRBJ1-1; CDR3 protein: CASSDRVQNTEAFF; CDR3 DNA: TGTGCCAGCAGCGACAGGGTCCAGAACACTGAAGCTTTCTTT
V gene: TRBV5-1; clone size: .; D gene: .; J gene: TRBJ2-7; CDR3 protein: CASSSSYEQYF; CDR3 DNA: TGCGCCAGCAGCTCTTCCTACGAGCAGTACTTC
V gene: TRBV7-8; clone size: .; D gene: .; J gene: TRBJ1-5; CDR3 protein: CASSVTDYSNQPQHF; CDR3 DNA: TGTGCCAGCAGCGTGACGGATTATAGCAATCAGCCCCAGCATTTT
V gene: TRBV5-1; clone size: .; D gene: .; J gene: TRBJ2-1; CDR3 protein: CASSLDPYNEQFF; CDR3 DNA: TGCGCCAGCAGCTTGGATCCATACAATGAGCAGTTCTTC
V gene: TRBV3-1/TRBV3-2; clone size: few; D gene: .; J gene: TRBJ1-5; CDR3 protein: CASSQWRNQPQHF; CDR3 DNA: TGTGCCAGCAGCCAATGGAGGAATCAGCCCCAGCATTTT
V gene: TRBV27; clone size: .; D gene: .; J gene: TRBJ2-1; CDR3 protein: CASNPLPRANEQFF; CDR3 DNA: TGTGCCAGCAACCCCCTCCCCCGGGCCAATGAGCAGTTCTTC
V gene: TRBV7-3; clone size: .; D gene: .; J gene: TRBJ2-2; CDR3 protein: CASSHGAGELFF; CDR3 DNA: TGTGCCAGCAGCCACGGGGCCGGGGAGCTGTTTTTT
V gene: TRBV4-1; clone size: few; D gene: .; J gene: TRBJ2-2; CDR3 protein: CASSQGGSRTGELFF; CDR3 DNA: TGCGCCAGCAGCCAAGGAGGGAGTCGGACCGGGGAGCTGTTTTTT
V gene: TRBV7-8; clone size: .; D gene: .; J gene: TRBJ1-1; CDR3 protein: CASSLAGPTHNMNTEAFF; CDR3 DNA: TGTGCCAGCAGCTTAGCGGGACCCACCCACAACATGAACACTGAAGCTTTCTTT
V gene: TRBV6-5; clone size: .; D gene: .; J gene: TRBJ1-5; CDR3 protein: CASTSSRYQPQHF; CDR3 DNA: TGTGCCAGCACTTCCTCCCGGTATCAGCCCCAGCATTTT
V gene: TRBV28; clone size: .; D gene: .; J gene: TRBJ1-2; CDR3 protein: CASRYDTYNYGYTF; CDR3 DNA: TGTGCCAGCAGATATGACACGTATAACTATGGCTACACCTTC
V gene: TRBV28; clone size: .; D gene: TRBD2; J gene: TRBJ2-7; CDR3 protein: CASRGGGVSYEQYF; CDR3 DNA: TGTGCCAGCAGGGGGGGAGGGGTCTCCTACGAGCAGTACTTC
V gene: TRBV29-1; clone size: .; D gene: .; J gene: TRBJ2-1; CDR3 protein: CSVAFGEQFF; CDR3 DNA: TGCAGCGTTGCTTTTGGGGAGCAGTTCTTC
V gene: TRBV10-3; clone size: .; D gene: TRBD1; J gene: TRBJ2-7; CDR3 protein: CAIRLPGTGDEQYF; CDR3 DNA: TGTGCCATCAGGCTACCCGGGACAGGGGATGAGCAGTACTTC